This T cell receptor (beta chain) was documented in a study of shared clonotypes between healthy human individuals. Broader study findings: How much donors shared clonotypes was expected to be affected by sequencing depth. The diversity represented, both genetic and in exposure history, was limited by few donors.

The data were produced by immunoSEQ multiplex PCR, yet TCRdb's version contains in-frame clones alone and is incomplete. The sample yields about 1.5 million clones, about 96% seen once. Comments on this clone: The antigen is not known.

This CDR3 has 16 amino acids. J was trimmed by 2 bases and V by 3 bases; bases with no gene match: 7. The clonotype was recovered from a young man in good health. The material sequenced was naive CD4+ T cells sorted from blood. Subset defined: CD45RA+ positively selected. The rearrangement uses TRBV23-1 and TRBJ1-5; 7 bases align to TRBD1. TRBV23-1 is known as an ORF, though its function is uncertain. CDR3 DNA sequence: TGCGCCAGCAGTCACCGGTCCGACAGGGGCAATCAGCCCCAGCATTTT. It translates to CASSHRSDRGNQPQHF.